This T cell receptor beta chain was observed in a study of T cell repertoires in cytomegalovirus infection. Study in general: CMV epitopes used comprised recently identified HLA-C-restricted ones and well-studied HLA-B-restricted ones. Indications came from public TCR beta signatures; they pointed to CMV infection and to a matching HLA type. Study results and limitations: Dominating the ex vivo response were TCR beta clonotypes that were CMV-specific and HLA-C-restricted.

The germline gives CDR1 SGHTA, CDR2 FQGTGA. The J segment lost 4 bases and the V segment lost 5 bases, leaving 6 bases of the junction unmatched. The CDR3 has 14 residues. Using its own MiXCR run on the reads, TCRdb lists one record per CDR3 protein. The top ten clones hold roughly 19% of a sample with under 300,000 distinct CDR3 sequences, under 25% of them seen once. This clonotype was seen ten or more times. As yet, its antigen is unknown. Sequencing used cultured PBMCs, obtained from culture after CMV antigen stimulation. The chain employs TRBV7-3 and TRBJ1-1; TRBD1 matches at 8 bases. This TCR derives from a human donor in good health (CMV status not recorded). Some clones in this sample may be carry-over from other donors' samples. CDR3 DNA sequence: TGTGCCAGCAGCCCGGGGACAGGAACCACTGAAGCTTTCTTT. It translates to CASSPGTGTTEAFF.